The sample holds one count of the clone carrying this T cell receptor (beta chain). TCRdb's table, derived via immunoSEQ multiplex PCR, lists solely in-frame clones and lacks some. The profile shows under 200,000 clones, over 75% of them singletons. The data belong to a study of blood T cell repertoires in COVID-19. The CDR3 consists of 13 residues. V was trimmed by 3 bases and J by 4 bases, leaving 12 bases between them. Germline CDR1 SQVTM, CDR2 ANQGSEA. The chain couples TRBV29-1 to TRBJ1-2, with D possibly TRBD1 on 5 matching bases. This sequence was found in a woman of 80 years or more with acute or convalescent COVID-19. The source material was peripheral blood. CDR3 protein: CSVDPQRGYGYTF. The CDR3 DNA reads TGCAGCGTTGATCCCCAAAGGGGCTATGGCTACACCTTC.